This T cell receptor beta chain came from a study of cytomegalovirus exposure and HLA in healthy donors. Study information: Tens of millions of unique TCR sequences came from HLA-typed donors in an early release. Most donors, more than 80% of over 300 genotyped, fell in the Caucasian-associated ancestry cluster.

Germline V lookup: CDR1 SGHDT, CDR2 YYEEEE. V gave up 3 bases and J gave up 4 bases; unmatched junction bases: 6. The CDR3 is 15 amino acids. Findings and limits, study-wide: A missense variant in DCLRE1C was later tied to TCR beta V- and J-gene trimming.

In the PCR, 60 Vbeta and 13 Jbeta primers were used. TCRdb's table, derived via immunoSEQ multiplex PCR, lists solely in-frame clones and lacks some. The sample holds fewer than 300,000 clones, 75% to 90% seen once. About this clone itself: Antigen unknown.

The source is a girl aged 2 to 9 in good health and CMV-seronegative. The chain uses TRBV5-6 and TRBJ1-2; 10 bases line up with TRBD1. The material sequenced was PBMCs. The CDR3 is CASSSRQGAVYGYTF. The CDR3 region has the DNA TGTGCCAGCAGCTCGAGACAGGGGGCGGTCTATGGCTACACCTTC. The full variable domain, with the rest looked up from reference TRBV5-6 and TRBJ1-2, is DAGVTQSPTHLIKTRGQQVTLRCSPKSGHDTVSWYQQALGQGPQFIFQYYEEEERQRGNFPDRFSGHQFPNYSSELNVNALLLGDSALYLCASSSRQGAVYGYTFGSGTRLTVV.